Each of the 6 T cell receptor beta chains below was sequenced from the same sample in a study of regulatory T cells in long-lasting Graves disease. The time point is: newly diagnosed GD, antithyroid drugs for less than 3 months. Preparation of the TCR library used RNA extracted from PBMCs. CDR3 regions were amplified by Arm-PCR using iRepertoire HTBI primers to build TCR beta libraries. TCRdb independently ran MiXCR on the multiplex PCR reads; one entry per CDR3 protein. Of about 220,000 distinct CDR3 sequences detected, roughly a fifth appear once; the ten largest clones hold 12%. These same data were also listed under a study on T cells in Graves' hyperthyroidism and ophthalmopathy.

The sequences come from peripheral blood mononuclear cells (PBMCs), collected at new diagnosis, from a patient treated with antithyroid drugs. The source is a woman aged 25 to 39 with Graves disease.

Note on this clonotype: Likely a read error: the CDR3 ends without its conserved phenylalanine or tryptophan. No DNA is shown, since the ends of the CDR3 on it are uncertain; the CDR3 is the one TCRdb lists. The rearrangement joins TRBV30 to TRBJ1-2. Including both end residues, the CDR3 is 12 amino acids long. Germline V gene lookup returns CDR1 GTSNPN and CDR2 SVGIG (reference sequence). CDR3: CAGRGASYGYTC.

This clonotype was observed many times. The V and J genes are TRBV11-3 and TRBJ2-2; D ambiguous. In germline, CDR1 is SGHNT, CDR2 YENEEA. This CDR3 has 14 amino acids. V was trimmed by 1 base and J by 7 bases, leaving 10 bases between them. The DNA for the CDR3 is TGTGCCAGCAGCTTAGTAGGTGGTGACGGGGAGCTGTTTTTT. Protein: CASSLVGGDGELFF.

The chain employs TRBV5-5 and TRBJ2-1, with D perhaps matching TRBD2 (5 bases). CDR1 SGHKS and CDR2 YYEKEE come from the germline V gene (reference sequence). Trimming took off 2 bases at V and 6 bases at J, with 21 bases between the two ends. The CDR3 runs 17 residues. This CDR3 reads CASSLGGTLKLPNEQFF. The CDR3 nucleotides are TGTGCCAGCAGCTTAGGAGGCACACTGAAGCTGCCCAATGAGCAGTTCTTC.

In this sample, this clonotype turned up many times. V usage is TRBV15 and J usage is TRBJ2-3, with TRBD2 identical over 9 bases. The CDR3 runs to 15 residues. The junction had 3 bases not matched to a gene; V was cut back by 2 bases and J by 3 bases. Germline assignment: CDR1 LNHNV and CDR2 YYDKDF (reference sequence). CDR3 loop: CATSRNGLATDTQYF. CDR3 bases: TGTGCCACCAGCAGAAATGGACTAGCGACAGATACGCAGTATTTT.

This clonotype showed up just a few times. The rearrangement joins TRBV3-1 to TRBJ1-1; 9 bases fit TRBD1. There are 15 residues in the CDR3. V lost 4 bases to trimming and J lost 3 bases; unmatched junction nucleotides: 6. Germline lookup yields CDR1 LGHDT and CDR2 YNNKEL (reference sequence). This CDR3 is CASSPDRGTYTEAFF. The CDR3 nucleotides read TGTGCCAGCAGCCCGGACAGGGGAACGTACACTGAAGCTTTCTTT. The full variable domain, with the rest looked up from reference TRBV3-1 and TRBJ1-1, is DTAVSQTPKYLVTQMGNDKSIKCEQNLGHDTMYWYKQDSKKFLKIMFSYNNKELIINETVPNRFSPKSPDKAHLNLHINSLELGDSAVYFCASSPDRGTYTEAFFGQGTRLTVV.

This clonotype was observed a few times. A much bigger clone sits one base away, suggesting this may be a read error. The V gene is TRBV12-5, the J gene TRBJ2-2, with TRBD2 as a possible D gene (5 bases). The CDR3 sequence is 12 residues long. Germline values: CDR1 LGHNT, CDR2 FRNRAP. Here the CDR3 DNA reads TGTGCTAGTACGGATCACACCGGGGAGCTGCTTTTT. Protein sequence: CASTDHTGELLF.